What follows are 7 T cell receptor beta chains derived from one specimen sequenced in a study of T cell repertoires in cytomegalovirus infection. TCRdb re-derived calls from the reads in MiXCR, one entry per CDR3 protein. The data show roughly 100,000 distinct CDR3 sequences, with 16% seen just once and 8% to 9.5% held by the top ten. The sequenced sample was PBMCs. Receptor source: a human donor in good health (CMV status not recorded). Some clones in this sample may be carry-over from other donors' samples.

The CDR3 region has the DNA TGTGCCAGCAGTTCCAGGATCAATCAGCCCCAGCATTTT. Its protein is CASSSRINQPQHF. This rearrangement joins TRBV12-3 or TRBV12-4 to TRBJ1-5; no definite D call. Trimming removed 4 bases at V and 3 bases at J, with 7 bases between. There are 13 residues in the CDR3.

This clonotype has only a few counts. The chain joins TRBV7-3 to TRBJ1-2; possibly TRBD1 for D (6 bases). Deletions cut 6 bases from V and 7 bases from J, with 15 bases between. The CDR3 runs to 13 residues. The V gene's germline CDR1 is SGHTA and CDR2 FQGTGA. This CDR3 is CASSQTGQSGYTF. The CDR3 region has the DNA TGTGCCAGCAGTCAAACAGGGCAGTCTGGCTACACCTTC.

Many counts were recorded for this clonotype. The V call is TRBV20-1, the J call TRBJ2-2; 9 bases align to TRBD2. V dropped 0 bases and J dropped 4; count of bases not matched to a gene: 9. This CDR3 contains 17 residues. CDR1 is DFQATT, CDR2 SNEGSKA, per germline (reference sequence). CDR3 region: CSARDRRSGGFTGELFF. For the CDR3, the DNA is TGCAGTGCTAGAGATAGGCGGAGCGGGGGGTTCACCGGGGAGCTGTTTTTT.

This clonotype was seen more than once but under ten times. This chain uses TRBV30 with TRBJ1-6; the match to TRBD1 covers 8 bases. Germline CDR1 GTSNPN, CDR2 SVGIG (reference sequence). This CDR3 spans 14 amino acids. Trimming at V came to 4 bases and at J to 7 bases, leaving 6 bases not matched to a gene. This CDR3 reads CAWKWGQENSPLHF. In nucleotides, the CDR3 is TGTGCCTGGAAGTGGGGACAGGAAAATTCACCCCTCCACTTT.

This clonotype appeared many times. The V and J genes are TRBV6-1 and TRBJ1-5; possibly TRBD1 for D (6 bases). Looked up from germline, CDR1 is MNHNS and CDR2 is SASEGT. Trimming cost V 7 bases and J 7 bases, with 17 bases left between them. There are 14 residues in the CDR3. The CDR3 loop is CASNFKQGNQPQHF. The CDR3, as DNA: TGTGCCAGCAACTTCAAACAGGGAAACCAGCCCCAGCATTTT.

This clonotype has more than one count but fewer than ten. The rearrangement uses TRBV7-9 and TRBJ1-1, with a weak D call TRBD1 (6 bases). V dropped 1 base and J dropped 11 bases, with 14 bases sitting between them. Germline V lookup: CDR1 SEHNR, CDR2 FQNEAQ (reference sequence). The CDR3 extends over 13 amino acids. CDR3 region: CASSLGDITGAFF. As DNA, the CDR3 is TGTGCCAGCAGCTTAGGGGACATAACGGGGGCTTTCTTT. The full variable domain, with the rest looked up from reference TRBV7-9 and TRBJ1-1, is DTGVSQNPRHKITKRGQNVTFRCDPISEHNRLYWYRQTLGQGPEFLTYFQNEAQLEKSRLLSDRFSAERPKGSFSTLEIQRTEQGDSAMYLCASSLGDITGAFFGQGTRLTVV.

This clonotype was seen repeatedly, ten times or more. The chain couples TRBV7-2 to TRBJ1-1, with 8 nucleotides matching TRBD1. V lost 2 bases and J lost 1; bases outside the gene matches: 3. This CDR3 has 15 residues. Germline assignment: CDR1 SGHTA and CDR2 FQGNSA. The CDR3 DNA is TGTGCCAGCAGCTTACGACAGGGGACGAACACTGAAGCTTTCTTT. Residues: CASSLRQGTNTEAFF.